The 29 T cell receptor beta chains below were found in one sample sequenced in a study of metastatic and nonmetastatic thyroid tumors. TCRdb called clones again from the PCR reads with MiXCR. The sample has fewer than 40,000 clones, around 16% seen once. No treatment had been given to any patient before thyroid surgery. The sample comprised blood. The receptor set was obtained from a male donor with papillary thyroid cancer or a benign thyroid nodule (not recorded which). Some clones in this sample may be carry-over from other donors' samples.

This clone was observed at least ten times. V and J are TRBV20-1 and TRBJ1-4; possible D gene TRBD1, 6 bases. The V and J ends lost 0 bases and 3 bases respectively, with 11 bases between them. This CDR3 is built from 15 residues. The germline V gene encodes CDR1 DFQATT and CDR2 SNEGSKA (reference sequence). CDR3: CSARDSRQANEKLFF. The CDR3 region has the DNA TGCAGTGCTAGAGATTCCCGACAGGCTAATGAAAAACTGTTTTTT.

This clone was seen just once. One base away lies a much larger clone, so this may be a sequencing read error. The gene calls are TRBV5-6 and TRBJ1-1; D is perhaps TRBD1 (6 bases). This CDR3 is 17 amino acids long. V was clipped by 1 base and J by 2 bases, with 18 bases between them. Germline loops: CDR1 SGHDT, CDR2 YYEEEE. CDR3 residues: CASSLWRGGGFNTEAFF. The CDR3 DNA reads TGTGCCAGCAGCTTGTGGCGGGGGGGCGGATTTAACACTGAAGCTTTCTTT. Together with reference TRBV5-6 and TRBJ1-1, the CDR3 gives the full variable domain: DAGVTQSPTHLIKTRGQQVTLRCSPKSGHDTVSWYQQALGQGPQFIFQYYEEEERQRGNFPDRFSGHQFPNYSSELNVNALLLGDSALYLCASSLWRGGGFNTEAFFGQGTRLTVV.

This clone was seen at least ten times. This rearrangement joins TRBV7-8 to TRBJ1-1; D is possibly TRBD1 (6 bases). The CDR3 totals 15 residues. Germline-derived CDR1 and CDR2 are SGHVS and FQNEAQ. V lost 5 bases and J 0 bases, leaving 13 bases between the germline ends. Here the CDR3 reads CASSMGHQLNTEAFF. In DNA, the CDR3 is TGTGCCAGCAGCATGGGACACCAATTGAACACTGAAGCTTTCTTT.

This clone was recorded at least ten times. The CDR3 reads CASSIDSGGSYGYTF. The CDR3 DNA sequence: TGTGCCAGTAGTATAGATTCGGGAGGGAGCTATGGCTACACCTTC. The rearrangement uses TRBV19 and TRBJ1-2; D unclear. CDR1 is LNHDA, CDR2 SQIVND, per germline (reference sequence). CDR3 length equals 15 residues. V shed 0 bases and J shed 4 bases, with 12 bases lying between them.

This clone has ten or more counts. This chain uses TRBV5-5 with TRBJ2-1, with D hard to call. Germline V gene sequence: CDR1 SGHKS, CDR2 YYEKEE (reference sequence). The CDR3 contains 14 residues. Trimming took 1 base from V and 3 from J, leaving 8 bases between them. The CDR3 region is CASSLSRIYNEQFF. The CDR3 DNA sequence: TGTGCCAGCAGCTTGTCAAGAATCTACAATGAGCAGTTCTTC. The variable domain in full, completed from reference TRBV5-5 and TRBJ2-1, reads DAGVTQSPTHLIKTRGQQVTLRCSPISGHKSVSWYQQVLGQGPQFIFQYYEKEERGRGNFPDRFSARQFPNYSSELNVNALLLGDSALYLCASSLSRIYNEQFFGPGTRLTVL.

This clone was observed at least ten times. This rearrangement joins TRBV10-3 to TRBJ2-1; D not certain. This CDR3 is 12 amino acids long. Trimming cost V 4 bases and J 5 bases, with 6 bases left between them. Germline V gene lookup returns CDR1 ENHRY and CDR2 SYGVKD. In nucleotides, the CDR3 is TGTGCCATCAGTGGGGTAGACAATGAGCAGTTCTTC. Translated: CAISGVDNEQFF.

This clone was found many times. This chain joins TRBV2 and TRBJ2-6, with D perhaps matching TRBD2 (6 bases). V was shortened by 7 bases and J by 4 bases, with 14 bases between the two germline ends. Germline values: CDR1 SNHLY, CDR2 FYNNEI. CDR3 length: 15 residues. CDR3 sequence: CASKGAGSGANVLTF. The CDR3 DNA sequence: TGTGCCAGCAAGGGAGCGGGTTCGGGGGCCAACGTCCTGACTTTC.

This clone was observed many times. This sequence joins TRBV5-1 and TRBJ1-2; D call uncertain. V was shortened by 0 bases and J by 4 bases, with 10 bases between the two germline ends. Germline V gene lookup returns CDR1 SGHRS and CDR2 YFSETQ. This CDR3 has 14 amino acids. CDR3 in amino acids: CASSLVDGRYGYTF. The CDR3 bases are TGCGCCAGCAGCTTGGTCGACGGCCGCTATGGCTACACCTTC.

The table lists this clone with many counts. For the CDR3, the DNA is TGCGCCAGCAGCAACGCAGGGGGCTCTGGAAACACCATATATTTT. The encoded protein is CASSNAGGSGNTIYF. The chain employs TRBV5-1 and TRBJ1-3; 7 bases are a match to TRBD1. V lost 4 bases and J lost 0; bases outside the gene matches: 4. Looked up from germline, CDR1 is SGHRS and CDR2 is YFSETQ. The CDR3 totals 15 residues.

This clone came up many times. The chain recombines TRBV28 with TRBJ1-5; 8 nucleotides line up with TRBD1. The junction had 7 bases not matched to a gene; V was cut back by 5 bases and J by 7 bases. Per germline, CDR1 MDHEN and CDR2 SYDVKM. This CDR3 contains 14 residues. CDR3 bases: TGTGCCAGCAGTACCCAGGGGGCGCGGCAGCCCCAGCATTTT. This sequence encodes CASSTQGARQPQHF. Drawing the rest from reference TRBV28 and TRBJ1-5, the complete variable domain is DVKVTQSSRYLVKRTGEKVFLECVQDMDHENMFWYRQDPGLGLRLIYFSYDVKMKEKGDIPEGYSVSREKKERFSLILESASTNQTSMYLCASSTQGARQPQHFGDGTRLSIL.

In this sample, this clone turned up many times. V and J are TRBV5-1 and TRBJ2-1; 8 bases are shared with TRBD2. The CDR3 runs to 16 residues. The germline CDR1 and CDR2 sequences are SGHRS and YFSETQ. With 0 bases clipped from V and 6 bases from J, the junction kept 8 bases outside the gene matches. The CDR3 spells CASSLARSGRANEQFF. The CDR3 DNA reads TGCGCCAGCAGCTTGGCCAGAAGCGGGAGAGCCAATGAGCAGTTCTTC.

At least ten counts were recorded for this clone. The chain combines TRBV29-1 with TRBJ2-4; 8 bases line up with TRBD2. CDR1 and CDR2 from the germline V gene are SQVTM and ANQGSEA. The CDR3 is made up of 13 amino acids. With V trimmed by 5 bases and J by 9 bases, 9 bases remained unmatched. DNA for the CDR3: TGCAGCGTTCAGAGCGGGAGTGGGGGCATTCAGTACTTC. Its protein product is CSVQSGSGGIQYF.

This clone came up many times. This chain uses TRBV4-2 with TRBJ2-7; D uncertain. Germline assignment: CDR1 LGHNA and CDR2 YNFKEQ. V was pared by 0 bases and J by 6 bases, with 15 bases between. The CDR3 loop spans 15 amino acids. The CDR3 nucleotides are TGTGCCAGCAGCCAAGATCATTGGGAAGGGTTCGAGCAGTACTTC. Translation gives CASSQDHWEGFEQYF.

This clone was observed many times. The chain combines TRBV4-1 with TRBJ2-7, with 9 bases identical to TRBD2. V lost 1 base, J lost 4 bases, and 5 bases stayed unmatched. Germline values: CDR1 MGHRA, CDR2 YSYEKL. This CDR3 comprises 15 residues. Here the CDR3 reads CASSQGNSGRYEQYF. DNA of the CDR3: TGCGCCAGCAGCCAAGGAAATAGCGGGAGATACGAGCAGTACTTC.

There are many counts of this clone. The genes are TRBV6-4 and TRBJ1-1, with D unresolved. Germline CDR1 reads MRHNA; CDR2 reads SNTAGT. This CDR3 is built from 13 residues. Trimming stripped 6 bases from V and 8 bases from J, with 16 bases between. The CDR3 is CASSPSLGLEAFF. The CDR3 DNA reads TGTGCCAGCAGCCCCTCTCTAGGATTGGAAGCTTTCTTT.

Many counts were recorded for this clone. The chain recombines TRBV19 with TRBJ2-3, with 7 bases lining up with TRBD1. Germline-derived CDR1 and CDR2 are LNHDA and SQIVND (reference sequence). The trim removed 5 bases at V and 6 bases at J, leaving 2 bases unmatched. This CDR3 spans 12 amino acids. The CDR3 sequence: CASSDRVDTQYF. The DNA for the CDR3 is TGTGCCAGTAGTGACAGGGTGGATACGCAGTATTTT.

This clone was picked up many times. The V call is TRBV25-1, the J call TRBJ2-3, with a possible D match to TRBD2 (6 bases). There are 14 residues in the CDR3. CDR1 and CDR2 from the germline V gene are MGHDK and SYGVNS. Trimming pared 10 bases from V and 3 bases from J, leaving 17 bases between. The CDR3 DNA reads TGTGCCACCCATGCGGGGTGGACTACAGATACGCAGTATTTT. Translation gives CATHAGWTTDTQYF.

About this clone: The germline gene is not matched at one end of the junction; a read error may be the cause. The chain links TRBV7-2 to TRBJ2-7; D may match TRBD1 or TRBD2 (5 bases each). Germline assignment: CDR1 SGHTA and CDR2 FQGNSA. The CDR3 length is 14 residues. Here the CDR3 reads CASSSRQRDYAQYF. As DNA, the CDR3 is TGTGCCAGCAGCTCTCGACAGCGAGACTACGCGCAGTACTTC.

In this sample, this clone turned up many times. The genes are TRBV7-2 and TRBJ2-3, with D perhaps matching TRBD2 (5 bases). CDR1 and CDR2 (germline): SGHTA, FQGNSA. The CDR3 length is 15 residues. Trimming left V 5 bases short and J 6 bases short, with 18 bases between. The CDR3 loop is CASSPQDSGWDTQYF. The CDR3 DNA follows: TGTGCCAGCAGCCCTCAGGACTCTGGGTGGGATACGCAGTATTTT.

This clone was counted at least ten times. In DNA form, the CDR3 reads TGTGCCAGCAGTTTTCAGAGAGGGGGCGGAACTGAAGCTTTCTTT. It codes for CASSFQRGGGTEAFF. The V call is TRBV6-1, the J call TRBJ1-1; 7 bases match TRBD1. This CDR3 is built from 15 residues. CDR1 and CDR2 (germline): MNHNS, SASEGT. The V and J ends lost 5 bases and 5 bases, in that order; junction bases with no gene match: 11.

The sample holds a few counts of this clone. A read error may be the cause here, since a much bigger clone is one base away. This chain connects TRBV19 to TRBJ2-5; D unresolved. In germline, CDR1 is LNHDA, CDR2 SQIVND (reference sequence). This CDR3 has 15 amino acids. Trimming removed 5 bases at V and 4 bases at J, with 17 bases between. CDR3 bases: TGTGCCAGTAGTCGAAACCGCCGGGTGTTAGAGACCCAGTACTTC. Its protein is CASSRNRRVLETQYF.

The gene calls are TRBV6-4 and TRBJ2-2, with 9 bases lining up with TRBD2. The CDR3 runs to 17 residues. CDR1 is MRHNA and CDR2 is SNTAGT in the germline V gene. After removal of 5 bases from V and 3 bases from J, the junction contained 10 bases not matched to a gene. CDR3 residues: CASSYGLAGRDTGELFF. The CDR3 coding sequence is TGTGCCAGCAGTTACGGGCTAGCGGGGCGAGACACCGGGGAGCTGTTTTTT.

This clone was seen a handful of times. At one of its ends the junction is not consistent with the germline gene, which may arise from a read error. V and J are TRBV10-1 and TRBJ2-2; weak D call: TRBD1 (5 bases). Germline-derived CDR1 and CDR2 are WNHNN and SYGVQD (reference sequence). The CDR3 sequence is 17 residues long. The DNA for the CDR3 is TGCGCCAGCAGTGAGTCGTCAGGACGGTGGGGCACCTGGGAGCTGTTTTTT. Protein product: CASSESSGRWGTWELFF.

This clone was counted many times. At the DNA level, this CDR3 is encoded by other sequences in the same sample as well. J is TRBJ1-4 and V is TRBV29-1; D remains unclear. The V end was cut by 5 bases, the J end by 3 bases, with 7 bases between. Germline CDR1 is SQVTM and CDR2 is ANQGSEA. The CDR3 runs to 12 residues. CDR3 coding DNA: TGCAGCGTTCGGCTGGCTAATGAAAAACTGTTTTTT. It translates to CSVRLANEKLFF. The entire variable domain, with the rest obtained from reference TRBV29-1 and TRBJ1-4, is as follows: SAVISQKPSRDICQRGTSLTIQCQVDSQVTMMFWYRQQPGQSLTLIATANQGSEATYESGFVIDKFPISRPNLTFSTLTVSNMSPEDSSIYLCSVRLANEKLFFGSGTQLSVL.

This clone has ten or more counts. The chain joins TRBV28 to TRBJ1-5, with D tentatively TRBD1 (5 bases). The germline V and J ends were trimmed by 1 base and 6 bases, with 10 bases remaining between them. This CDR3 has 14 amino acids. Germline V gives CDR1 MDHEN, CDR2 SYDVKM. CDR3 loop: CASSLSGIGQPQHF. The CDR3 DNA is TGTGCCAGCAGTTTATCAGGGATTGGTCAGCCCCAGCATTTT.

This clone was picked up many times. CDR3 DNA: TGCGCCAGCAGCCGCGACAGAAGCTCCTACGAGCAGTACTTC. Its protein is CASSRDRSSYEQYF. This chain links TRBV4-1 with TRBJ2-7; D may be TRBD1 (5 bases). Germline CDR1 and CDR2: MGHRA and YSYEKL. The CDR3 contains 14 residues. The ends were cut back, 4 bases at V and 0 bases at J, with 10 bases in the middle.

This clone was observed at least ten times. The CDR3 DNA reads as TGTGCCAGCAGTTTACCCCGGGGAGTTAATGAAAAACTGTTTTTT. It translates to CASSLPRGVNEKLFF. The chain joins TRBV28 to TRBJ1-4; D is unclear. The CDR3 loop spans 15 amino acids. Trimming pared 2 bases from V and 4 bases from J, leaving 11 bases between. Germline V gives CDR1 MDHEN, CDR2 SYDVKM.

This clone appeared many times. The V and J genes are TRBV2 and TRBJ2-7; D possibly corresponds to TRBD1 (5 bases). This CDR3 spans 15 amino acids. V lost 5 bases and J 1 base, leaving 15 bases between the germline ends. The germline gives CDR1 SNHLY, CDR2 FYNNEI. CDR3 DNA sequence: TGTGCCAGCAGTTTCCGTCGGACACCTTCCTACGAGCAGTACTTC. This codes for CASSFRRTPSYEQYF.

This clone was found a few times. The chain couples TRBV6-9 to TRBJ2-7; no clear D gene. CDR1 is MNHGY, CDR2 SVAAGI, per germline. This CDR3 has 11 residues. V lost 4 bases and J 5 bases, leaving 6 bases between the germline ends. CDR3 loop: CASSSLNEQYF. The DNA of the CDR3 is TGTGCCAGCAGTTCTCTGAACGAGCAGTACTTC.